This T cell receptor beta chain was retrieved from a study of chemoradiotherapy in HPV16-positive cancers. The wider study: A couple of HPV16-positive patients' cells yielded candidate HPV-specific clones and common motifs. Study-wide findings and caveats: During treatment, candidate HPV-specific clones and E7-related motifs expanded in tumor. Functional assays defining HPV-specific T cells used only a couple of HPV16-positive patients. In HPV16-positive patients, HPV-responsive T-cell expansion tracked better recurrence-free survival.

Assay: immunoSEQ multiplex PCR; the TCRdb copy retains only in-frame clones and omits some. The data show 25,000 to 35,000 clones, with around 83% seen just once and about 2% held by the top ten. As to this clone: Its matching antigen is unknown.

The origin of this receptor is a human donor with HPV-associated anogenital cancer. The sample in question was blood, obtained from a patient who underwent chemoradiotherapy.

The CDR3 nucleotides are TGTGCCAGCAACTCCGCCGGTCGCTCTGGAAACACCATATATTTT. Translated: CASNSAGRSGNTIYF. The chain is built from TRBV7-9 and TRBJ1-3; D uncertain. Trimming took 7 bases from V and 0 from J, leaving 13 bases between them. CDR1 SEHNR and CDR2 FQNEAQ come from the germline V gene (reference sequence). This CDR3 comprises 15 residues.